A single sample gave rise to the 32 T cell receptor beta chains below, sequenced in a study of cytomegalovirus exposure and HLA in healthy donors. The primer mix had 60 Vbeta and 13 Jbeta primers. Profiling relied on immunoSEQ multiplex PCR, and the TCRdb table lists in-frame clones only, not all of them. The data hold 95,000 to 150,000 clones, with around 65% observed a single time. Specimen: PBMCs. The receptors shown here come from a young man in good health and CMV-seronegative.

This clone showed up just once. This chain links TRBV7-9 with TRBJ2-3; 7 nucleotides align to TRBD1. This CDR3 is built from 14 residues. The J segment lost 12 bases and the V segment lost 1 base, leaving 10 bases of the junction unmatched. Germline CDR1 SEHNR, CDR2 FQNEAQ (reference sequence). The CDR3 nucleotides read TGTGCCAGCAGCTTAGGGGGACAGCATCATAACCAGTATTTT. Residues: CASSLGGQHHNQYF.

The genes are TRBV5-1 and TRBJ2-5; TRBD2 agrees at 9 bases. From germline, CDR1 is SGHRS and CDR2 YFSETQ. With 3 bases clipped from V and 3 bases from J, the junction kept 3 bases outside the gene matches. This CDR3 region has 14 residues. CDR3 in amino acids: CASSYSSGEETQYF. CDR3 DNA sequence: TGCGCCAGCAGCTATTCTAGCGGGGAAGAGACCCAGTACTTC.

The gene calls are TRBV30 and TRBJ2-3; 7 bases align to TRBD2. Germline CDR1 is GTSNPN and CDR2 is SVGIG (reference sequence). V shed 5 bases, J shed 7 bases, and the junction held 6 bases outside the gene matches. The CDR3 is 12 residues long. CDR3 bases: TGTGCCTGGCAAGGGCGGGGGTATACGCAGTATTTT. It is translated as CAWQGRGYTQYF.

V usage is TRBV4-2 and J usage is TRBJ2-2, with 13 positions matching TRBD2. The CDR3 extends over 19 amino acids. The germline V gene encodes CDR1 LGHNA and CDR2 YNFKEQ. The J segment lost 7 bases and the V segment lost 0 bases, leaving 11 bases of the junction unmatched. The CDR3 loop reads CASSQEAHGTSGIGGELFF. Written as DNA, the CDR3 is TGTGCCAGCAGCCAAGAGGCGCACGGGACTAGCGGGATAGGCGGGGAGCTGTTTTTT.

The chain combines TRBV28 with TRBJ2-1, with 10 bases fitting TRBD2. The CDR3 has 16 residues. Germline-derived CDR1 and CDR2 are MDHEN and SYDVKM. The J segment lost 4 bases and the V segment lost 7 bases, leaving 10 bases of the junction unmatched. The CDR3 spells CASTDRSGGRYNEQFF. CDR3 nucleotide sequence: TGTGCCAGCACCGATCGTAGCGGGGGGCGTTACAATGAGCAGTTCTTC.

J is TRBJ1-4 and V is TRBV28; 7 nucleotides agree with TRBD1. Germline loops: CDR1 MDHEN, CDR2 SYDVKM. The CDR3 has 15 amino acids. The J segment lost 7 bases and the V segment lost 4 bases, leaving 9 bases of the junction unmatched. In nucleotides, the CDR3 is TGTGCCAGCAGTTCCAGGCAGGGGGGCAGTGAAAAACTGTTTTTT. Its protein product is CASSSRQGGSEKLFF. Combining the CDR3 with reference TRBV28 and TRBJ1-4 gives the whole variable domain DVKVTQSSRYLVKRTGEKVFLECVQDMDHENMFWYRQDPGLGLRLIYFSYDVKMKEKGDIPEGYSVSREKKERFSLILESASTNQTSMYLCASSSRQGGSEKLFFGSGTQLSVL.

In its sample, this clone was seen a few times. The chain is built from TRBV4-1 and TRBJ1-1, with D uncertain. The CDR3 is 13 amino acids. Germline V CDR1 and CDR2: MGHRA, YSYEKL. V gave up 4 bases and J gave up 1 base, with 7 bases separating them. The CDR3 bases are TGCGCCAGCAGCCCGAGCGGGAACACTGAAGCTTTCTTT. Encoded protein: CASSPSGNTEAFF.

J is TRBJ2-2 and V is TRBV7-2; no clear D. This CDR3 contains 13 residues. The germline V gene encodes CDR1 SGHTA and CDR2 FQGNSA. V lost 5 bases to trimming and J lost 6 bases, with 10 bases between them. In DNA form, the CDR3 reads TGTGCCAGCAGCCCTCTGAGAGCCGGGGAGCTGTTTTTT. This encodes CASSPLRAGELFF.

V is TRBV10-2 and J is TRBJ1-1, with D unresolved. The CDR3 runs 14 residues. CDR1 WSHSY and CDR2 SAAADI come from the germline V gene. Between the trimmed V and J ends, which lost 7 bases and 3 bases, there was a span of 15 bases. The DNA of the CDR3 is TGCGCCAGCAAGCGGGATAGGGTGGACACTGAAGCTTTCTTT. Its translation is CASKRDRVDTEAFF.

This clone turned up a few times. The V and J genes are TRBV7-9 and TRBJ1-5; D possibly corresponds to TRBD1 (6 bases). The CDR3 sequence is 18 residues long. The V gene's germline CDR1 is SEHNR and CDR2 FQNEAQ (reference sequence). The ends were cut back, 3 bases at V and 2 bases at J, with 20 bases in the middle. The DNA for the CDR3 is TGTGCCAGCAGCTTCGAGGGGGTTGGCCCTTTCGGCAATCAGCCCCAGCATTTT. Amino acid sequence: CASSFEGVGPFGNQPQHF.

CDR3 sequence: CASSLWRNTEAFF. The CDR3 DNA sequence: TGTGCCAGCAGCTTATGGAGGAACACTGAAGCTTTCTTT. V is TRBV7-9 and J is TRBJ1-1, with no clear D. This CDR3 is built from 13 residues. Trimming pared 2 bases from V and 1 base from J, leaving 5 bases between. The germline gives CDR1 SEHNR, CDR2 FQNEAQ (reference sequence).

This clone was detected once. V gene TRBV10-1 combines with J gene TRBJ1-1; TRBD1 is a possible D gene (6 bases). V was cut by 8 bases and J by 1 base, with 11 bases left in between. CDR3 length equals 13 residues. Germline values: CDR1 WNHNN, CDR2 SYGVQD (reference sequence). In nucleotides, the CDR3 is TGCGCCAGCTCGGACAGCTCGAACACTGAAGCTTTCTTT. It codes for CASSDSSNTEAFF.

This chain uses TRBV6-5 with TRBJ2-7; tentative D call: TRBD1 (6 bases). Trimming removed 0 bases at V and 0 bases at J, with 12 bases between. Per the germline V gene, CDR1 is MNHEY and CDR2 is SVGAGI. The CDR3 consists of 16 residues. DNA of the CDR3: TGTGCCAGCAGTTACTCGAAGGGGGTCCCCTCCTACGAGCAGTACTTC. Translating it yields CASSYSKGVPSYEQYF.

In its sample, this clone was seen once. The rearrangement uses TRBV20-1 and TRBJ2-5; D is ambiguous. Per germline, CDR1 DFQATT and CDR2 SNEGSKA (reference sequence). V was trimmed by 8 bases and J by 4 bases, leaving 11 bases between them. The CDR3 loop spans 11 amino acids. The CDR3 DNA reads as TGCAGTCTCCCTACCGCAGAGACCCAGTACTTC. Protein: CSLPTAETQYF.

V gene TRBV27 combines with J gene TRBJ2-6; 7 positions agree with TRBD1. The junction had 12 bases not matched to a gene; V was cut back by 4 bases and J by 0 bases. The CDR3 runs 19 residues. Germline V gene sequence: CDR1 MNHEY, CDR2 SMNVEV (reference sequence). Here the CDR3 DNA reads TGTGCCAGCAGTTCTATACAGGGGAAACTTGCCTCTGGGGCCAACGTCCTGACTTTC. Its protein product is CASSSIQGKLASGANVLTF.

The chain recombines TRBV28 with TRBJ1-1, with D possibly TRBD1 on 6 matching bases. Trimming stripped 6 bases from V and 4 bases from J, with 12 bases between. The CDR3 is 13 amino acids. Germline V gene data show CDR1 as MDHEN and CDR2 as SYDVKM. This CDR3 reads CASSPTGPTEAFF. The CDR3, as DNA: TGTGCCAGCAGCCCGACAGGACCCACTGAAGCTTTCTTT.

This chain links TRBV9 with TRBJ2-5, with D unresolved. Germline-derived CDR1 and CDR2 are SGDLS and YYNGEE. The CDR3 is 14 amino acids. V lost 4 bases to trimming and J lost 5 bases, with 15 bases between them. CDR3 sequence: CASSNIDMFETQYF. The CDR3 nucleotides read TGTGCCAGCAGCAATATAGATATGTTTGAGACCCAGTACTTC.

V usage is TRBV30 and J usage is TRBJ2-6; no clear D. Germline V gene lookup returns CDR1 GTSNPN and CDR2 SVGIG (reference sequence). The CDR3 is made up of 15 amino acids. V lost 0 bases, J lost 2 bases, and 8 bases lay in between. The CDR3 DNA sequence: TGTGCCTGGAGTGTTAGAGTAACTGGGGCCAACGTCCTGACTTTC. It codes for CAWSVRVTGANVLTF. Complete variable domain (other parts from reference TRBV30 and TRBJ2-6): SQTIHQWPATLVQPVGSPLSLECTVEGTSNPNLYWYRQAAGRGLQLLFYSVGIGQISSEVPQNLSASRPQDRQFILSSKKLLLSDSGFYLCAWSVRVTGANVLTFGAGSRLTVL.

The V gene is TRBV28, the J gene TRBJ2-7; 8 nucleotides align to TRBD2. Germline CDR1 and CDR2: MDHEN and SYDVKM. There are 14 residues in the CDR3. Trimming took 6 bases from V and 0 from J; bases not matched to a gene: 4. CDR3 residues: CASRTSGSSYEQYF. The CDR3 coding sequence is TGTGCCAGCAGAACTAGCGGAAGCTCCTACGAGCAGTACTTC.

J is TRBJ1-1 and V is TRBV25-1; 8 nucleotides line up with TRBD1. The CDR3 has 13 residues. Germline loops: CDR1 MGHDK, CDR2 SYGVNS. V lost 3 bases and J lost 7; bases outside the gene matches: 4. CDR3 nucleotides: TGTGCCAGCAGTGACAGGGGGCCTTATGAAGCTTTCTTT. Its protein is CASSDRGPYEAFF.

This clone occurred once. The chain couples TRBV5-1 to TRBJ2-1, with TRBD2 identical over 8 bases. The CDR3 totals 14 residues. CDR1 is SGHRS and CDR2 is YFSETQ in the germline V gene. J lost 7 bases, V lost 6 bases, and 9 bases had no gene match. This chain's CDR3 is CASTFSGDWNEQFF. CDR3 nucleotides: TGCGCCAGCACCTTTAGCGGGGACTGGAATGAGCAGTTCTTC. Supplemented by reference TRBV5-1 and TRBJ2-1, the full variable domain reads KAGVTQTPRYLIKTRGQQVTLSCSPISGHRSVSWYQQTPGQGLQFLFEYFSETQRNKGNFPGRFSGRQFSNSRSEMNVSTLELGDSALYLCASTFSGDWNEQFFGPGTRLTVL.

The chain recombines TRBV15 with TRBJ1-2; tentatively, D is TRBD1 (6 bases). CDR3 length: 13 amino acids. V was pared by 5 bases and J by 3 bases, with 10 bases between. Germline V gene lookup returns CDR1 LNHNV and CDR2 YYDKDF (reference sequence). The CDR3 is CATSGGQYYGYTF. DNA of the CDR3: TGTGCCACCAGCGGCGGACAGTACTATGGCTACACCTTC.

The chain uses TRBV7-6 and TRBJ1-1; possible D gene TRBD1, 5 bases. The CDR3 covers 15 residues. Germline CDR1 reads SGHVS; CDR2 reads FNYEAQ. Trimming cost V 0 bases and J 7 bases, with 15 bases left between them. For the CDR3, the DNA is TGTGCCAGCAGCTTAGCGATGGGGGGAGTCGGTGAAGCTTTCTTT. Translation gives CASSLAMGGVGEAFF.

This clone was detected only a few times. The V and J genes are TRBV7-9 and TRBJ2-2; maybe TRBD2 (5 bases). V was pared by 8 bases and J by 3 bases, with 7 bases between. CDR1 is SEHNR, CDR2 FQNEAQ, per germline (reference sequence). This CDR3 spans 12 amino acids. CDR3 in amino acids: CASGGDTGELFF. In DNA, the CDR3 is TGTGCCAGCGGAGGAGACACCGGGGAGCTGTTTTTT. The full variable domain, rest sourced from reference TRBV7-9 and TRBJ2-2, is DTGVSQNPRHKITKRGQNVTFRCDPISEHNRLYWYRQTLGQGPEFLTYFQNEAQLEKSRLLSDRFSAERPKGSFSTLEIQRTEQGDSAMYLCASGGDTGELFFGEGSRLTVL.

CDR3 bases: TGCAGCGCCCACCCCCCCCGGTCGCAGGTGAACACTGAAGCTTTCTTT. Amino acid sequence: CSAHPPRSQVNTEAFF. The chain carries TRBV29-1 and TRBJ1-1, with D unclear. The CDR3 consists of 16 residues. Trimming shortened V by 7 bases and J by 0 bases, and 21 bases separated the two germline ends. CDR1 is SQVTM, CDR2 ANQGSEA, per germline.

The chain carries TRBV6-5 and TRBJ1-5; D call uncertain. The V gene's germline CDR1 is MNHEY and CDR2 SVGAGI. Between the trimmed V and J ends, which lost 6 bases and 1 base, there was a span of 13 bases. The CDR3 contains 15 residues. The CDR3 reads CASRAGGDSNQPQHF. CDR3 in DNA: TGTGCCAGCAGGGCGGGTGGTGACAGCAATCAGCCCCAGCATTTT.

This clone has a handful of counts. The chain couples TRBV27 to TRBJ1-1; D is ambiguous. CDR1 is MNHEY and CDR2 is SMNVEV in the germline V gene (reference sequence). Deletions cut 4 bases from V and 4 bases from J, with 16 bases between. The CDR3 is 15 amino acids. The CDR3 region is CASSSSTGGPTEAFF. CDR3 DNA: TGTGCCAGCAGTTCCTCCACCGGCGGCCCCACTGAAGCTTTCTTT.

V is TRBV7-8 and J is TRBJ1-1; TRBD1 aligns across 7 bases. The CDR3 runs to 14 residues. Germline lookup yields CDR1 SGHVS and CDR2 FQNEAQ. The V segment lost 5 bases and the J segment 4 bases; nucleotides outside the gene matches: 7. The CDR3 sequence is CASSIDRVATEAFF. The CDR3 DNA follows: TGTGCCAGCAGCATAGACAGGGTAGCCACTGAAGCTTTCTTT.

The DNA of the CDR3 is TGTGCCTGGAGTGAACAGGGGGCGGCCACTGAAGCTTTCTTT. Translated: CAWSEQGAATEAFF. V is TRBV30 and J is TRBJ1-1; 9 bases fit TRBD1. This CDR3 comprises 14 residues. Germline V CDR1 and CDR2: GTSNPN, SVGIG (reference sequence). V lost 1 base to trimming and J lost 4 bases; unmatched junction nucleotides: 4.

The chain is built from TRBV28 and TRBJ2-3; 8 bases line up with TRBD1. With 4 bases clipped from V and 2 bases from J, the junction kept 5 bases outside the gene matches. Germline loops: CDR1 MDHEN, CDR2 SYDVKM. The CDR3 sequence is 15 residues long. Written as DNA, the CDR3 is TGTGCCAGCAGTTGGGACAGGAGGACCACAGATACGCAGTATTTT. The encoded protein is CASSWDRRTTDTQYF. The full variable domain, rest sourced from reference TRBV28 and TRBJ2-3, is DVKVTQSSRYLVKRTGEKVFLECVQDMDHENMFWYRQDPGLGLRLIYFSYDVKMKEKGDIPEGYSVSREKKERFSLILESASTNQTSMYLCASSWDRRTTDTQYFGPGTRLTVL.

This chain connects TRBV19 to TRBJ2-3; D is possibly TRBD1 (5 bases). Germline V gene lookup returns CDR1 LNHDA and CDR2 SQIVND (reference sequence). This CDR3 spans 13 amino acids. The V end lost 3 bases, the J end lost 3 bases, and 7 bases lay between the germline ends. The DNA of the CDR3 is TGTGCCAGTAGTATTCAGGGAACAGATACGCAGTATTTT. Protein: CASSIQGTDTQYF.

This clone was counted only a few times. V usage is TRBV9 and J usage is TRBJ1-1, with D maybe TRBD1 (5 bases). CDR1 is SGDLS, CDR2 YYNGEE, per germline. Trimming pared 4 bases from V and 0 bases from J, leaving 16 bases between. The CDR3 runs to 16 residues. The CDR3 region is CASSPHGRQLNTEAFF. The CDR3 DNA reads as TGTGCCAGCAGCCCGCACGGCCGACAGTTGAACACTGAAGCTTTCTTT.